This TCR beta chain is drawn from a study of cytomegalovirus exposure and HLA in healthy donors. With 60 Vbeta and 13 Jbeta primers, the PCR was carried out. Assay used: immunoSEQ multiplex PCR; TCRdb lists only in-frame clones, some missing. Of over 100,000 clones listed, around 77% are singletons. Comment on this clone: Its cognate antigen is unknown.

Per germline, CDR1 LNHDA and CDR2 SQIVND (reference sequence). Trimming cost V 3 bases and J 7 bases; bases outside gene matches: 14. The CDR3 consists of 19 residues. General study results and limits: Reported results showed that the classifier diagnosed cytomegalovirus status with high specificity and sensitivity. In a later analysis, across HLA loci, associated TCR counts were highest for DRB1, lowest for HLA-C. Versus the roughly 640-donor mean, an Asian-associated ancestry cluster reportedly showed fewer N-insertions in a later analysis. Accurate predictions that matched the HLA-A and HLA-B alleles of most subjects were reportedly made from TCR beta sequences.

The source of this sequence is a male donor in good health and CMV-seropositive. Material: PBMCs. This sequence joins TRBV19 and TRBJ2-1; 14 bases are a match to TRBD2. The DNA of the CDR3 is TGTGCCAGTAGTATGGGCCGGGGTGGGACTAGCGGGAGACGGAATGAGCAGTTCTTC. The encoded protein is CASSMGRGGTSGRRNEQFF. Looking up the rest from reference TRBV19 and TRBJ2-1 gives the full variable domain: DGGITQSPKYLFRKEGQNVTLSCEQNLNHDAMYWYRQDPGQGLRLIYYSQIVNDFQKGDIAEGYSVSREKKESFPLTVTSAQKNPTAFYLCASSMGRGGTSGRRNEQFFGPGTRLTVL.